The 21 T cell receptor beta chains below were found in one sample sequenced in a study of OX40 agonist ivuxolimab in advanced cancers. TCRdb keeps only in-frame clones here, not all; method: immunoSEQ multiplex PCR. The data contain about 78,000 clones, around 87% of them singletons. Material: CD4+ or CD8+ T cells sorted from blood, obtained in a trial of the OX40 agonist ivuxolimab. All receptors come from an adult with an advanced solid tumor such as melanoma, head and neck, liver or kidney cancer.

This clone occurred a few times. The genes are TRBV4-1 and TRBJ2-7; 7 bases align to TRBD2. Germline loops: CDR1 MGHRA, CDR2 YSYEKL. The CDR3 covers 15 residues. The trim removed 2 bases at V and 3 bases at J, leaving 7 bases unmatched. The CDR3, as DNA: TGCGCCAGCAGCCAACCACTAGCGAGATACTACGAGCAGTACTTC. Its translation is CASSQPLARYYEQYF.

This clone was recorded only once. The chain uses TRBV7-2 and TRBJ2-3; D is possibly TRBD1 or TRBD2 (5 bases each). CDR1 is SGHTA, CDR2 FQGNSA, per germline. This CDR3 is 14 amino acids long. V shed 6 bases and J shed 1 base, with 11 bases lying between them. The DNA for the CDR3 is TGTGCCAGCAGAGCAGGGAGAGGCACAGATACGCAGTATTTT. Translation gives CASRAGRGTDTQYF.

The genes are TRBV15 and TRBJ2-1; possibly TRBD2 for D (6 bases). CDR3 length: 16 residues. Per germline, CDR1 LNHNV and CDR2 YYDKDF (reference sequence). V gave up 0 bases and J gave up 4 bases, with 13 bases separating them. CDR3 nucleotides: TGTGCCACCAGCAGAGATCGTGGAGCGGGTTACAATGAGCAGTTCTTC. Its translation: CATSRDRGAGYNEQFF.

The chain uses TRBV15 and TRBJ2-1; 10 nucleotides line up with TRBD1. The germline V gene encodes CDR1 LNHNV and CDR2 YYDKDF (reference sequence). This CDR3 has 14 residues. V shed 8 bases and J 4 bases; nucleotides not matched to a gene: 5. The CDR3 coding sequence is TGTGCCACCCTCCCGGGACAGGGGTACAATGAGCAGTTCTTC. This encodes CATLPGQGYNEQFF.

The chain links TRBV7-2 to TRBJ2-3; 13 nucleotides line up with TRBD2. This CDR3 has 19 amino acids. Germline V gene data show CDR1 as SGHTA and CDR2 as FQGNSA. V shed 2 bases, J shed 1 base, and the junction held 9 bases outside the gene matches. The CDR3 nucleotides read TGTGCCAGCAGCTTACGGCCAGGACTAGCGGGAGCACGCACAGATACGCAGTATTTT. The encoded protein is CASSLRPGLAGARTDTQYF.

This clone was detected a few times. The chain recombines TRBV10-3 with TRBJ1-2; D is ambiguous. Between the trimmed V and J ends, which lost 5 bases and 5 bases, there was a span of 9 bases. This CDR3 spans 12 amino acids. The germline CDR1 and CDR2 sequences are ENHRY and SYGVKD. In DNA, the CDR3 is TGTGCCATCAGTTCTATAGGGTATGGCTACACCTTC. Its protein product is CAISSIGYGYTF.

The CDR3 loop reads CASSLGGIRIYGYTF. CDR3 DNA sequence: TGTGCCAGCAGCTTGGGGGGCATACGTATCTATGGCTACACCTTC. The chain carries TRBV5-6 and TRBJ1-2, with a weak D call TRBD1 (5 bases). CDR3 size: 15 residues. The V gene lost 0 bases and the J gene lost 4 bases, with 13 bases spanning the gap. The germline V gene encodes CDR1 SGHDT and CDR2 YYEEEE.

This clone has just a few counts. V gene TRBV10-2 combines with J gene TRBJ2-3, with 16 bases identical to TRBD2. From germline, CDR1 is WSHSY and CDR2 SAAADI. This CDR3 has 16 residues. Trimming removed 6 bases from V and 6 bases from J; junction bases left unmatched: 6. The CDR3 DNA reads as TGCGCCAGCAGGGCGGGACTAGCGGGAGGGCTCGATACGCAGTATTTT. It encodes CASRAGLAGGLDTQYF.

This chain's CDR3 is CSVAPGNYGYTF. Written as DNA, the CDR3 is TGCAGCGTTGCCCCAGGGAACTATGGCTACACCTTC. The V and J genes are TRBV29-1 and TRBJ1-2; maybe TRBD1 (5 bases). V dropped 4 bases and J dropped 2 bases, with 8 bases sitting between them. Per germline, CDR1 SQVTM and CDR2 ANQGSEA. The CDR3 spans 12 residues.

V is TRBV7-3 and J is TRBJ1-1, with TRBD1 as a possible D gene (5 bases). Trimming cost V 5 bases and J 1 base, with 14 bases left between them. Germline-derived CDR1 and CDR2 are SGHTA and FQGTGA. The CDR3 loop spans 15 amino acids. Here the CDR3 DNA reads TGTGCCAGCAGCCCCCAAGGGGCGTCGAACACTGAAGCTTTCTTT. Translation gives CASSPQGASNTEAFF.

V and J are TRBV7-2 and TRBJ2-2; D gene unclear. The V end was cut by 5 bases, the J end by 8 bases, with 12 bases between. The CDR3 totals 13 residues. CDR1 is SGHTA and CDR2 is FQGNSA in the germline V gene. CDR3 in amino acids: CASSDTNVGELFF. In nucleotides, the CDR3 is TGTGCCAGCAGCGATACTAACGTTGGGGAGCTGTTTTTT.

The chain employs TRBV7-2 and TRBJ2-7; 10 nucleotides line up with TRBD1. The germline V gene encodes CDR1 SGHTA and CDR2 FQGNSA. V lost 5 bases, J lost 3 bases, and 7 bases stayed unmatched. CDR3 length: 15 residues. The CDR3 DNA reads TGTGCCAGCAGCGGACAGGGGGGGTCGAGCTACGAGCAGTACTTC. This codes for CASSGQGGSSYEQYF.

This rearrangement joins TRBV6-6 to TRBJ2-5, with no clear D. CDR1 and CDR2 (germline): MNHNY, SVGAGI (reference sequence). This CDR3 comprises 14 residues. V lost 0 bases, J lost 7 bases, and 12 bases lay in between. CDR3 in DNA: TGTGCCAGCAGTTACTCGAACCAGGCTGGGACCCAGTACTTC. Encoded protein: CASSYSNQAGTQYF.

This chain uses TRBV4-2 with TRBJ2-3; tentatively, D is TRBD1 or TRBD2 (5 bases each). Between the trimmed V and J ends, which lost 5 bases and 3 bases, there was a span of 15 bases. Germline V CDR1 and CDR2: LGHNA, YNFKEQ. The CDR3 covers 15 residues. In DNA form, the CDR3 reads TGTGCCAGCAGCGATGGGGGAAAGGGAACAGATACGCAGTATTTT. It is translated as CASSDGGKGTDTQYF.

As for this clone: The identical CDR3 is also encoded by other nucleotide sequences in the sample. The chain employs TRBV27 and TRBJ1-2; D is possibly TRBD1 (6 bases). The CDR3 is made up of 13 amino acids. V shed 9 bases and J shed 4 bases, with 15 bases lying between them. Germline assignment: CDR1 MNHEY and CDR2 SMNVEV (reference sequence). DNA for the CDR3: TGTGCCAGTAGTCAACAGGGAGGCTATGGCTACACCTTC. Translation: CASSQQGGYGYTF.

V usage is TRBV2 and J usage is TRBJ1-4; 11 positions match TRBD1. With 7 bases clipped from V and 10 bases from J, the junction kept 8 bases outside the gene matches. CDR3 length: 14 amino acids. CDR1 is SNHLY and CDR2 is FYNNEI in the germline V gene. For the CDR3, the DNA is TGTGCCAGCATTCTGGACAGGGGGCTGTCAAAACTGTTTTTT. The encoded protein is CASILDRGLSKLFF. The full variable domain, with the rest looked up from reference TRBV2 and TRBJ1-4, is EPEVTQTPSHQVTQMGQEVILRCVPISNHLYFYWYRQILGQKVEFLVSFYNNEISEKSEIFDDQFSVERPDGSNFTLKIRSTKLEDSAMYFCASILDRGLSKLFFGSGTQLSVL.

The V call is TRBV5-4, the J call TRBJ2-3; 9 bases are shared with TRBD2. The germline CDR1 and CDR2 sequences are SGHNT and YYREEE (reference sequence). The CDR3 extends over 15 amino acids. V trimming: 0 bases; J trimming: 2 bases; junction bases outside the gene matches: 1. CDR3 DNA sequence: TGTGCCAGCAGCTTGGCTAGCGGGATCACAGATACGCAGTATTTT. Protein sequence: CASSLASGITDTQYF.

The chain recombines TRBV10-2 with TRBJ2-1, with 11 bases fitting TRBD2. This CDR3 has 14 amino acids. The V gene end was trimmed by 10 bases and the J gene end by 3 bases; junction bases not matched to a gene: 5. Germline CDR1 is WSHSY and CDR2 is SAAADI. The CDR3: CATGTSGGYNEQFF. CDR3 bases: TGCGCCACCGGGACTAGCGGAGGCTACAATGAGCAGTTCTTC.

This chain uses TRBV28 with TRBJ2-7; D is perhaps TRBD1 (5 bases). The V and J ends lost 3 bases and 2 bases respectively, with 8 bases between them. The germline V gene encodes CDR1 MDHEN and CDR2 SYDVKM. The CDR3 length is 13 residues. This chain's CDR3 is CASSFDSTYEQYF. CDR3 DNA: TGTGCCAGCAGTTTCGACAGCACCTACGAGCAGTACTTC. Looking up the rest from reference TRBV28 and TRBJ2-7 gives the full variable domain: DVKVTQSSRYLVKRTGEKVFLECVQDMDHENMFWYRQDPGLGLRLIYFSYDVKMKEKGDIPEGYSVSREKKERFSLILESASTNQTSMYLCASSFDSTYEQYFGPGTRLTVT.

The CDR3 loop reads CASSNRDISGPNEQFF. Here the CDR3 DNA reads TGTGCCAGTAGCAACCGGGATATTAGCGGACCCAATGAGCAGTTCTTC. The chain carries TRBV19 and TRBJ2-1; tentative D call: TRBD2 (6 bases). The V gene's germline CDR1 is LNHDA and CDR2 SQIVND (reference sequence). V lost 6 bases, J lost 6 bases, and 21 bases lay in between. The CDR3 is 16 residues long.

This sequence joins TRBV18 and TRBJ2-1, with 13 bases aligning to TRBD2. V lost 1 base to trimming and J lost 10 bases; unmatched junction nucleotides: 7. The CDR3 consists of 16 residues. From germline, CDR1 is KGHSH and CDR2 LQKENI. This CDR3 reads CASSPLFETSGREQFF. CDR3 coding DNA: TGTGCCAGCTCACCACTGTTCGAGACTAGCGGGAGGGAGCAGTTCTTC.